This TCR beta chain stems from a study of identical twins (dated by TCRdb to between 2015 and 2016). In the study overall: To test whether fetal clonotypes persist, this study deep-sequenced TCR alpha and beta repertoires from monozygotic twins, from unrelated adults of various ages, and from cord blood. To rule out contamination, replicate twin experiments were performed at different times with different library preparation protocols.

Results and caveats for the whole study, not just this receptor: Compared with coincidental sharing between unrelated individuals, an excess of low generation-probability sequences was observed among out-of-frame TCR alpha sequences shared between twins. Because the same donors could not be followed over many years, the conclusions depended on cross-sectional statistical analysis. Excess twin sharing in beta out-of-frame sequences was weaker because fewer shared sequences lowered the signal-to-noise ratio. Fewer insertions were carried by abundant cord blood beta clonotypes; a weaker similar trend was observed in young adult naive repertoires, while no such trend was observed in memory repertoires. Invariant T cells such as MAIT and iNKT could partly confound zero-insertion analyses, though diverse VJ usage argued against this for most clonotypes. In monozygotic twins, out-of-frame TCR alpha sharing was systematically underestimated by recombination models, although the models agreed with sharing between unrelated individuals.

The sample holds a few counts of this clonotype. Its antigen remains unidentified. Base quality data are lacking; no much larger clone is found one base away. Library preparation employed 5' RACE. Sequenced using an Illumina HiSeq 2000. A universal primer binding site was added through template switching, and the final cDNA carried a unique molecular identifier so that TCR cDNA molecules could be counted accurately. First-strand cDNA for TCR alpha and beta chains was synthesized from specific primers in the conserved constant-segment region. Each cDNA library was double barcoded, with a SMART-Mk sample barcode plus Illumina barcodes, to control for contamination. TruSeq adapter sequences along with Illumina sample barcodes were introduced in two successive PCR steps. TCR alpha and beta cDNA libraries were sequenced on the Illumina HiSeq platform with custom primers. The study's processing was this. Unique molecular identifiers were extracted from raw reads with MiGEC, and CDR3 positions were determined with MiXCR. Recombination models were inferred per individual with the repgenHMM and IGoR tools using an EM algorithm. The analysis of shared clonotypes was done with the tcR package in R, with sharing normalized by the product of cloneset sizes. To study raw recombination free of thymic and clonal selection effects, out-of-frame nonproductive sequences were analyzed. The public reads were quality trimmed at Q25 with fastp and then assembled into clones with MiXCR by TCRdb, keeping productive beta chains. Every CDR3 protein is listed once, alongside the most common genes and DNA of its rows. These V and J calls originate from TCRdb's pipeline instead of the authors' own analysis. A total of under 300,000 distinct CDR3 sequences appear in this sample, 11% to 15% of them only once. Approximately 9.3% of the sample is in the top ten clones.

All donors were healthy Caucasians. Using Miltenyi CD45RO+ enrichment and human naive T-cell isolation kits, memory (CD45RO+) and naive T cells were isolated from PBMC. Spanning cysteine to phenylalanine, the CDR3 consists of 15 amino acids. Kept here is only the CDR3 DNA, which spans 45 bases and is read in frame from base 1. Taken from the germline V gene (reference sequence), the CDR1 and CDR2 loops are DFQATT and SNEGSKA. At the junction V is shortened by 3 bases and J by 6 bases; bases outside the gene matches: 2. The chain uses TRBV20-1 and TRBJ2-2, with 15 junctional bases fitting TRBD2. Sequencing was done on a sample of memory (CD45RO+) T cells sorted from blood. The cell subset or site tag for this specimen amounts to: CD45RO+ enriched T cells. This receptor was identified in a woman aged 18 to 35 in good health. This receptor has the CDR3 CSARGTSGRSGELFF. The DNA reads TGCAGTGCTAGGGGGACTAGCGGGAGGTCCGGGGAGCTGTTTTTT.